These T cell receptor beta chains were read from a single sample in a study of shared clonotypes between healthy human individuals. Assay used: immunoSEQ multiplex PCR; TCRdb lists only in-frame clones, some missing. Of hundreds of thousands of clones listed, approximately 79% are singletons. The sequenced sample was memory CD4+ T cells sorted from blood. The source of these receptors is a woman aged 25 to 39 in good health. Both conserved end residues are part of each CDR3. Each record gives: CDR3 length, clone size, D gene, V gene, J gene, CDR3 DNA, CDR3 protein. A D gene is named only where the DNA matches it firmly. Not all rows give a size; the values are once, few, many and, for expanded clones, a class.

>17|-|TRBD2|TRBV19|TRBJ2-1
TGTGCCAGTAGCCCCCCGGGACTAGCGGGAGCCTACAATGAGCAGTTCTTC
CASSPPGLAGAYNEQFF
>16|-|TRBD1|TRBV2|TRBJ1-4
TGTGCCAGCAGTGCTCAGCTACAGGGGGCTGGGGAAAAACTGTTTTTT
CASSAQLQGAGEKLFF
>14|many|-|TRBV2|TRBJ2-1
TGTGCCAGCGTAGGCGGATACTCCTACAATGAGCAGTTCTTC
CASVGGYSYNEQFF
>12|-|-|TRBV27|TRBJ2-3
TGTGCCAGCAGGCCCAGCACAGATACGCAGTATTTT
CASRPSTDTQYF
>15|few|TRBD1|TRBV5-4|TRBJ1-1
TGTGCCAGCAGCTTGCCGCAGGGGGTAATCACTGAAGCTTTCTTT
CASSLPQGVITEAFF
>12|-|-|TRBV6-5|TRBJ1-2
TGTGCCAGCAGTTACGGAGGGGTTGGCTACACCTTC
CASSYGGVGYTF
>16|-|TRBD2|TRBV5-1|TRBJ2-1
TGCGCCAGCAGCCCGGGACTAGCGGGACCCTTCGATGAGCAGTTCTTC
CASSPGLAGPFDEQFF
>15|-|TRBD2|TRBV11-3|TRBJ2-3
TGTGCCAGCAGCTTAGTACTAGCGGGCACAGATACGCAGTATTTT
CASSLVLAGTDTQYF
>15|-|TRBD1|TRBV28|TRBJ1-1
TGTGCCAGCAGTTCCGGGACAGCCGAGAACACTGAAGCTTTCTTT
CASSSGTAENTEAFF
>15|-|-|TRBV7-8|TRBJ2-7
TGTGCCAGCAGCCGGCTGGGGCAGCTAGCCTACGAGCAGTACTTC
CASSRLGQLAYEQYF
>15|-|TRBD2|TRBV6-5|TRBJ2-3
TGTGCCAGCAGTTACGGCGGGAGGAGCACAGATACGCAGTATTTT
CASSYGGRSTDTQYF
>13|-|-|TRBV28|TRBJ1-1
TGTGCCAGCAGTTCCCCCCCCCACACTGAAGCTTTCTTT
CASSSPPHTEAFF
>20|-|-|TRBV21-1|TRBJ2-4
TGTGCCAGCAGCAACCAACCCTCCCGGGACAGGGAGGGGACCAAAAACATTCAGTACTTC
CASSNQPSRDREGTKNIQYF
>16|-|TRBD1|TRBV28|TRBJ2-1
TGTGCCAGCAGCTTCGGGACAGGGGGGGCGTACAATGAGCAGTTCTTC
CASSFGTGGAYNEQFF
>11|many|-|TRBV4-1|TRBJ2-3
TGCGCCAGCAGCCAGGGCGGGGTAAGGTATTTT
CASSQGGVRYF
>12|many|-|TRBV5-1|TRBJ2-5
TGCGCCAGCAGCGCGAACCAAGAGACCCAGTACTTC
CASSANQETQYF